This TCR beta chain was found in a study of shared clonotypes between healthy human individuals. At the level of the study: With ages of 18 to 49, the donors were a couple of women and three men.

The CDR3 consists of 18 residues. The V gene lost 7 bases and the J gene lost 3 bases, with 26 bases spanning the gap. Germline V gene lookup returns CDR1 MNHEY and CDR2 SMNVEV (reference sequence). The test was conducted at deep level. Measured with immunoSEQ multiplex PCR; TCRdb has only the in-frame clones, and not every one. Here the sample spans hundreds of thousands of clones, about 85% being singletons. This TCR derives from a woman in her thirties or forties in good health. Some clones in this sample may be carry-over from other donors' samples. The chain couples TRBV27 to TRBJ2-3, with D perhaps TRBD2 (6 bases). Sequencing input: PBMCs. In DNA, the CDR3 is TGTGCCAGCATGACACGGAGAGGCTTGGGGGGAGTAACAGATACGCAGTATTTT. This encodes CASMTRRGLGGVTDTQYF.